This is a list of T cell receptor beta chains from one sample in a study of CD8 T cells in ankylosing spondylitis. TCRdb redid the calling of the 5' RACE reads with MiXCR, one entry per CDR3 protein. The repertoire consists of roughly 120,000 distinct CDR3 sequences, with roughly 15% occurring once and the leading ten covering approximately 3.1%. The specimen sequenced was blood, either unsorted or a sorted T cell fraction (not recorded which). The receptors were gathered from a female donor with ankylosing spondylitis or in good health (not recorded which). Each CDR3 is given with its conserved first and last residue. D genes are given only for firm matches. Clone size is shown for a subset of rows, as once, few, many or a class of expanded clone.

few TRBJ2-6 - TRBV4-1 CASSQDGSSGANVLTF TGCGCCAGCAGCCAAGATGGGAGCTCTGGGGCCAACGTCCTGACTTTC
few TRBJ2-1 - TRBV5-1 CASSLDTIYEQFF TGCGCCAGCAGCTTGGACACCATTTACGAGCAGTTCTTC
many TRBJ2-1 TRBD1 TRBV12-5 CASARTGSYNEQFF TGTGCTAGTGCCCGGACAGGGTCCTACAATGAGCAGTTCTTC
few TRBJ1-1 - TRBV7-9 CASSLAGGTTEAFF TGTGCCAGCAGCTTAGCGGGGGGCACCACTGAAGCTTTCTTT
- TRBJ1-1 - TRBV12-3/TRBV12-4 CASSYFQGGTEAFF TGTGCCAGCAGTTATTTCCAAGGGGGAACTGAAGCTTTCTTT
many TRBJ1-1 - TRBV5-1 CASSLGLLRPTEAFF TGCGCCAGCAGCTTGGGCCTTTTGCGACCCACTGAAGCTTTCTTT
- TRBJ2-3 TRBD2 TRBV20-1 CSARGGPDTQYF TGCAGTGCTCGGGGGGGCCCAGATACGCAGTATTTT
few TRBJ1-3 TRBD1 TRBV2 CASRDRVGNTIYF TGTGCCAGCAGGGACAGGGTCGGAAACACCATATATTTT
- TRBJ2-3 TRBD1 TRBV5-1 CASSGQGPDTQYF TGCGCCAGCAGCGGACAGGGCCCAGATACGCAGTATTTT
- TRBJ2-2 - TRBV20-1 CSAISANTGELFF TGCAGTGCTATTAGCGCGAACACCGGGGAGCTGTTTTTT
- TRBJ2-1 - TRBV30 CAWERDRKQFF TGTGCCTGGGAAAGAGACAGAAAGCAGTTCTTC
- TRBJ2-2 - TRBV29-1 CSANTGSNTGELFF TGCAGCGCAAACACAGGGTCCAACACCGGGGAGCTGTTTTTT
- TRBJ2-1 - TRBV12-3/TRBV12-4 CASSLFGGPHNEQFF TGTGCCAGCAGTTTATTCGGGGGGCCCCACAATGAGCAGTTCTTC
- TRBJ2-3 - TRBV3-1 CASNQLRITDTQYF TGTGCCAGCAACCAACTACGGATCACAGATACGCAGTATTTT
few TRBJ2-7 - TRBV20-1 CSAHRDSGTYEQYF TGCAGTGCCCACAGGGATTCGGGTACCTACGAGCAGTACTTC
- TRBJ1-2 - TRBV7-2 CASSLAGEGPIRGYTF TGTGCCAGCAGCTTAGCCGGGGAGGGCCCGATCCGTGGCTACACCTTC
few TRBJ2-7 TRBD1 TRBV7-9 CASSLAIGQGVDEQYF TGTGCCAGCAGCTTAGCTATCGGACAGGGGGTGGACGAGCAGTACTTC
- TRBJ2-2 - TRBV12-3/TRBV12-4 CASSFGGSAGELFF TGTGCCAGCAGTTTTGGAGGCTCCGCCGGGGAGCTGTTTTTT
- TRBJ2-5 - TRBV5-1 CASSLPSQETQYF TGCGCCAGCAGCTTACCTAGCCAAGAGACCCAGTACTTC
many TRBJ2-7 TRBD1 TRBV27 CASSPGTGGGQYF TGTGCCAGCAGTCCCGGGACAGGGGGCGGGCAGTACTTC
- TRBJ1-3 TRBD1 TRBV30 CAWSVQGGSSGNTIYF TGTGCCTGGAGTGTACAGGGGGGTTCCTCTGGAAACACCATATATTTT
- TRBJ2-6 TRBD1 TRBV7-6 CASSLGTGTGANVLTF TGTGCCAGCAGCTTAGGGACAGGGACTGGGGCCAACGTCCTGACTTTC
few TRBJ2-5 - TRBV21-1 CASSKDSGSGNPNKETQYF TGTGCCAGCAGCAAAGATAGCGGCTCGGGAAACCCAAACAAAGAGACCCAGTACTTC
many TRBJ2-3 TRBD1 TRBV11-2 CASSTLTGITLSGDTQYF TGTGCCAGCAGCACCCTGACAGGGATAACCCTGTCGGGAGATACGCAGTATTTT
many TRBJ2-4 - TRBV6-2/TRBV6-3 CASRDSSNIQYF TGTGCCAGCAGGGACAGTTCGAACATTCAGTACTTC
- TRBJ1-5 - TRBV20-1 CSARDPRGNQPQHF TGCAGTGCTAGAGATCCCAGGGGTAATCAGCCCCAGCATTTT
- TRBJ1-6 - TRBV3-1 CASSQGTTGPLHF TGTGCCAGCAGCCAAGGGACCACAGGACCCCTCCACTTT
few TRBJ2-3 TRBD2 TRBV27 CASSYRTPSGRRMDTQYF TGTGCCAGCAGTTACCGCACCCCTAGCGGGAGGCGGATGGATACGCAGTATTTT
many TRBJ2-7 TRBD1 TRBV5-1 CASSLGTGGDEQYF TGCGCCAGCAGCCTCGGGACAGGTGGCGACGAGCAGTACTTC
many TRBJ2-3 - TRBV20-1 CSASRMSDTQYF TGCAGTGCTAGCCGGATGAGCGATACGCAGTATTTT
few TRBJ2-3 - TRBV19 CASSLGAEPTPDTQYF TGTGCCAGTAGTTTGGGAGCGGAACCAACCCCGGATACGCAGTATTTT
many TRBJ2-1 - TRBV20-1 CSAREGGNEQFF TGCAGTGCTAGAGAAGGGGGCAATGAGCAGTTCTTC
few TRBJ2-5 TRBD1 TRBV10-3 CAISEIQGAEKETQYF TGTGCCATCAGTGAGATTCAGGGGGCCGAGAAAGAGACCCAGTACTTC
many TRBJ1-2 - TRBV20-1 CSARVPPYGYTF TGCAGTGCTAGGGTCCCACCATATGGCTACACCTTC
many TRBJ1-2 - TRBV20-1 CSAQPTGREGYGYTF TGCAGTGCCCAGCCCACAGGACGTGAAGGATATGGCTACACCTTC
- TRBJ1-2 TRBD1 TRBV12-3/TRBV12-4 CASSTGGVYGYTF TGTGCCAGCAGTACAGGGGGCGTCTATGGCTACACCTTC
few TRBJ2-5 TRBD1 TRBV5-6 CASSLPGTGEFGETQYF TGTGCCAGCAGCTTGCCCGGGACAGGGGAATTCGGAGAGACCCAGTACTTC
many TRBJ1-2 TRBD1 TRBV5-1 CASSYRQQGDYGYTF TGCGCCAGCAGCTACCGACAACAGGGGGACTATGGCTACACCTTC
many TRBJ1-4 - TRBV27 CASSFQGRLGEKLFF TGTGCCAGCAGTTTCCAGGGGCGATTAGGCGAAAAACTGTTTTTT
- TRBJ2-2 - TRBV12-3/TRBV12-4 CGSSFTGRADHGELFF TGTGGCAGCAGTTTCACAGGTCGGGCAGACCACGGGGAGCTGTTTTTT
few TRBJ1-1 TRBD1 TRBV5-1 CASRPGQGLNTEAFF TGCGCCAGCCGACCGGGACAGGGCCTGAACACTGAAGCTTTCTTT
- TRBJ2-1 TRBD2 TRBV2 CASSKTSGGSNEQFF TGTGCCAGCAGTAAGACTAGCGGGGGATCTAATGAGCAGTTCTTC
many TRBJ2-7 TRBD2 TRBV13 CASSVGTSGKNEQYF TGTGCCAGCAGCGTGGGGACTAGCGGGAAAAACGAGCAGTACTTC
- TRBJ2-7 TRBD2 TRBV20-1 CSARLAGGDEQYF TGCAGTGCTAGACTAGCGGGAGGGGACGAGCAGTACTTC
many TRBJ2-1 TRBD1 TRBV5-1 CASSLDDRGLPSYNEQFF TGCGCCAGCAGCTTGGACGACAGGGGGCTTCCCTCCTACAATGAGCAGTTCTTC
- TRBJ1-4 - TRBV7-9 CASSPDEKLFF TGTGCCAGCAGCCCGGACGAAAAACTGTTTTTT
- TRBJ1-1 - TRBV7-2 CASSHNRNTEAFF TGTGCCAGCAGCCATAATCGGAACACTGAAGCTTTCTTT
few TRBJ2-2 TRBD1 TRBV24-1 CATSGQGRNTGELFF TGTGCCACCAGCGGACAGGGGCGGAACACCGGGGAGCTGTTTTTT
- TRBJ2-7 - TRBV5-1 CASGEQGPSYEQYF TGCGCCAGCGGGGAGCAGGGGCCTTCCTACGAGCAGTACTTC
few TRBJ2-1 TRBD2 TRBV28 CASSSLLAGGFSNEQFF TGTGCCAGCAGTTCGCTGTTAGCGGGAGGGTTTAGTAATGAGCAGTTCTTC
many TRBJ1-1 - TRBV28 CASGTQGANTEAFF TGTGCCAGCGGGACACAGGGCGCGAACACTGAAGCTTTCTTT
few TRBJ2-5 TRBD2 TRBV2 CASSSGRGVRETQYF TGTGCCAGCAGCTCCGGGCGGGGGGTAAGAGAGACCCAGTACTTC
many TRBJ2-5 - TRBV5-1 CASSHGHGETQYF TGCGCCAGCAGCCACGGACATGGAGAGACCCAGTACTTC
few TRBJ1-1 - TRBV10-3 CAITARWGQGHTEAFF TGTGCCATCACAGCGCGGTGGGGTCAGGGGCACACTGAAGCTTTCTTT